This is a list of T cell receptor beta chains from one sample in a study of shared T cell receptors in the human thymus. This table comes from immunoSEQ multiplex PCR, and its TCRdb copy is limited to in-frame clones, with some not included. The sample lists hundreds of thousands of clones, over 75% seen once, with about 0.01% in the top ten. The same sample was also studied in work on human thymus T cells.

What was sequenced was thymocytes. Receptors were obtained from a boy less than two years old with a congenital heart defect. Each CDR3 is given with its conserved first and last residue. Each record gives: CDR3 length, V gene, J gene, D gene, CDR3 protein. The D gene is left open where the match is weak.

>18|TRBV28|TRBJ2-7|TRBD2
CASSGPTSGRAATYEQYF
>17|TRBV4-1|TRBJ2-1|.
CASSQDWAGGYYNEQFF
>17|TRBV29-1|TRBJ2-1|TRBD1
CSVEGGTTGTGYNEQFF
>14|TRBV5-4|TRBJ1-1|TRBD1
CASSLPGQGARAFF
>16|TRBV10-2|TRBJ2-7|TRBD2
CASSESGRAVTYEQYF
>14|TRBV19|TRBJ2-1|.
CASSMGGRGNEQFF
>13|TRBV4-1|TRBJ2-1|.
CASSQEVPGEQFF
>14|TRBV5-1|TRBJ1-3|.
CASSLRGFGNTIYF
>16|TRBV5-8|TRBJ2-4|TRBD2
CASSLRSRELKNIQYF
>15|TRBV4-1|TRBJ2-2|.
CASQGLGWSTGELFF
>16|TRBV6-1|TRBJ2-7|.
CASSEAEGNRFYEQYF
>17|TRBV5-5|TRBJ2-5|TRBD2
CASSSPAGRDIRETQYF
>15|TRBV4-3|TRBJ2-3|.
CASSQARDRADTQYF
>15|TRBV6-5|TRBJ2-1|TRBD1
CASSDTGQGANEQFF